The 16 T cell receptor beta chains presented below share a single source sample, sequenced in a study of CD8+ T cells in alopecia areata. RNA extraction and reverse transcription yielded cDNA as sequencing template. Libraries were prepared by immunoSEQ multiplex PCR; TCRdb keeps only in-frame clonotypes and omits some of them. The table includes 130,000 to 150,000 clones, around 82% detected once. The treatment denotes: oral pan-JAK inhibitor, 5-10 mg twice daily. The sequencing used CD8+ T cells sorted from blood, collected at week 4, from a patient treated with tofacitinib. These receptors all come from a human donor with alopecia areata.

The chain carries TRBV4-1 and TRBJ2-1; TRBD1 is a possible D gene (6 bases). Trimming stripped 4 bases from V and 2 bases from J, with 15 bases between. Germline-derived CDR1 and CDR2 are MGHRA and YSYEKL. The CDR3 is 16 amino acids. This CDR3 is CASSLPQGNPYNEQFF. The CDR3 DNA reads as TGCGCCAGCAGCCTCCCCCAGGGGAACCCCTACAATGAGCAGTTCTTC.

There are a few counts of this clone. This chain uses TRBV2 with TRBJ2-7; D gene uncertain. The CDR3 loop spans 12 amino acids. CDR1 is SNHLY and CDR2 is FYNNEI in the germline V gene. Trimming removed 3 bases at V and 2 bases at J, with 5 bases between. CDR3 amino acids: CASSDFTYEQYF. DNA of the CDR3: TGTGCCAGCAGTGACTTTACCTACGAGCAGTACTTC.

In DNA form, the CDR3 reads TGTGCCAGCAGTTTCCAAGAGGCGGGCACCGGGGAGCTGTTTTTT. Protein sequence: CASSFQEAGTGELFF. This chain joins TRBV6-5 and TRBJ2-2; a possible D gene is TRBD2 (5 bases). The CDR3 extends over 15 amino acids. In germline, CDR1 is MNHEY, CDR2 SVGAGI. Between the trimmed V and J ends, which lost 4 bases and 4 bases, there was a span of 13 bases.

The rearrangement uses TRBV7-2 and TRBJ1-6; D may be TRBD1 (5 bases). V lost 1 base to trimming and J lost 9 bases, with 16 bases between them. The CDR3 has 16 residues. Germline V gene data show CDR1 as SGHTA and CDR2 as FQGNSA. The CDR3 nucleotides read TGTGCCAGCAGCTTAGTTTCAATCAGCGGGACTTCACCCCTCCACTTT. Residues: CASSLVSISGTSPLHF.

The chain recombines TRBV28 with TRBJ2-1; perhaps TRBD2 as D (6 bases). The V gene lost 9 bases and the J gene lost 4 bases, with 19 bases spanning the gap. Looked up from germline, CDR1 is MDHEN and CDR2 is SYDVKM. This CDR3 is 15 amino acids long. CDR3 bases: TGTGCCAGTCATAAGGAGGGCCGAGCATACAATGAGCAGTTCTTC. Amino acids: CASHKEGRAYNEQFF.

The V and J genes are TRBV7-9 and TRBJ2-3, with 7 bases identical to TRBD1. Germline V CDR1 and CDR2: SEHNR, FQNEAQ (reference sequence). The CDR3 totals 15 residues. V shed 2 bases and J 4 bases; nucleotides not matched to a gene: 6. CDR3 protein: CASSLQGELADTQYF. CDR3 bases: TGTGCCAGCAGCTTACAGGGGGAGTTGGCAGATACGCAGTATTTT.

V and J are TRBV7-3 and TRBJ2-1, with no clear D. The CDR3 covers 16 residues. Germline V CDR1 and CDR2: SGHTA, FQGTGA. V shed 0 bases and J shed 0 bases, with 9 bases lying between them. The CDR3: CASSLTGLSSYNEQFF. CDR3 DNA sequence: TGTGCCAGCAGCTTAACTGGTCTATCCTCCTACAATGAGCAGTTCTTC.

This chain links TRBV5-1 with TRBJ2-1; 13 bases agree with TRBD2. Germline V gene sequence: CDR1 SGHRS, CDR2 YFSETQ. The junction had 8 bases not matched to a gene; V was cut back by 4 bases and J by 10 bases. The CDR3 consists of 15 residues. CDR3 bases: TGCGCCAGCAGCCTACGGCGGACTAGCGGGGGAGAGCAGTTCTTC. Amino acids: CASSLRRTSGGEQFF. Drawing the rest from reference TRBV5-1 and TRBJ2-1, the complete variable domain is KAGVTQTPRYLIKTRGQQVTLSCSPISGHRSVSWYQQTPGQGLQFLFEYFSETQRNKGNFPGRFSGRQFSNSRSEMNVSTLELGDSALYLCASSLRRTSGGEQFFGPGTRLTVL.

The chain couples TRBV4-1 to TRBJ2-2, with 13 bases identical to TRBD2. CDR3 length: 17 amino acids. Germline-derived CDR1 and CDR2 are MGHRA and YSYEKL. The ends lost 4 bases at V and 4 bases at J; junction bases unmatched: 6. The CDR3 spells CASSLGTSGEFTGELFF. The CDR3, as DNA: TGCGCCAGCAGCCTAGGGACTAGCGGGGAGTTCACCGGGGAGCTGTTTTTT.

The V call is TRBV6-1, the J call TRBJ2-4, with a possible D match to TRBD1 (5 bases). The V and J ends lost 4 bases and 0 bases respectively, with 13 bases between them. Germline V gene sequence: CDR1 MNHNS, CDR2 SASEGT. The CDR3 runs to 16 residues. The DNA for the CDR3 is TGTGCCAGCAGTGTACAGGCCACGGGAGCCAAAAACATTCAGTACTTC. This sequence encodes CASSVQATGAKNIQYF.

This clone is a singleton in its sample. The CDR3 spells CSTRSVAYGYTF. The CDR3 DNA follows: TGCAGCACCCGCTCGGTGGCCTATGGCTACACCTTC. The rearrangement uses TRBV29-1 and TRBJ1-2; no definite D call. Looked up from germline, CDR1 is SQVTM and CDR2 is ANQGSEA. The CDR3 loop spans 12 amino acids. Trimming removed 8 bases at V and 4 bases at J, with 14 bases between. Full variable domain (rest looked up from reference TRBV29-1 and TRBJ1-2): SAVISQKPSRDICQRGTSLTIQCQVDSQVTMMFWYRQQPGQSLTLIATANQGSEATYESGFVIDKFPISRPNLTFSTLTVSNMSPEDSSIYLCSTRSVAYGYTFGSGTRLTVV.

The chain combines TRBV13 with TRBJ1-4, with a possible D match to TRBD1 (5 bases). Trimming took off 7 bases at V and 11 bases at J, with 23 bases between the two ends. The CDR3 is 15 amino acids. Per germline, CDR1 PRHDT and CDR2 FYEKMQ (reference sequence). Written as DNA, the CDR3 is TGTGCCAGCACCAAAAAAGACAGAGCAAACGACAAACTGTTTTTT. The encoded protein is CASTKKDRANDKLFF. Full variable domain (outside the CDR3, taken from reference TRBV13 and TRBJ1-4): AAGVIQSPRHLIKEKRETATLKCYPIPRHDTVYWYQQGPGQDPQFLISFYEKMQSDKGSIPDRFSAQQFSDYHSELNMSSLELGDSALYFCASTKKDRANDKLFFGSGTQLSVL.

The rearrangement links TRBV4-3 to TRBJ1-3; D is perhaps TRBD1 (5 bases). This CDR3 is 15 amino acids long. V was shortened by 0 bases and J by 4 bases, with 10 bases between the two germline ends. From germline, CDR1 is LGHNA and CDR2 YSLEER. The CDR3 sequence is CASSQDSGRGNTIYF. As DNA, the CDR3 is TGCGCCAGCAGCCAAGACTCAGGGCGCGGAAACACCATATATTTT.

The chain combines TRBV29-1 with TRBJ2-1; 14 nucleotides line up with TRBD2. V lost 2 bases and J lost 10; bases outside the gene matches: 10. The germline V gene encodes CDR1 SQVTM and CDR2 ANQGSEA. The CDR3 runs to 16 residues. CDR3 protein: CSVELSTSGGEGEQFF. The CDR3 nucleotides are TGCAGCGTTGAACTATCGACTAGCGGGGGGGAAGGGGAGCAGTTCTTC.

This chain joins TRBV11-2 and TRBJ2-2; 7 nucleotides match TRBD2. Germline V gives CDR1 SGHAT, CDR2 FQNNGV. The CDR3 is made up of 19 amino acids. After removal of 1 base from V and 2 bases from J, the junction contained 13 bases not matched to a gene. The DNA of the CDR3 is TGTGCCAGCAGCTTAGGCGGGGGATCCCTTATCCCCAACACCGGGGAGCTGTTTTTT. Translated: CASSLGGGSLIPNTGELFF.

This rearrangement joins TRBV6-5 to TRBJ2-1, with a weak D call TRBD1 (5 bases). V gave up 6 bases and J gave up 3 bases, with 12 bases separating them. Germline lookup yields CDR1 MNHEY and CDR2 SVGAGI. The CDR3 runs 14 residues. This CDR3 reads CASSPWGLYNEQFF. The DNA for the CDR3 is TGTGCCAGCAGCCCGTGGGGCCTCTACAATGAGCAGTTCTTC.